This T cell receptor (beta chain) is drawn from a study of blood T cell dynamics during melanoma immunotherapy. As to time point: week 3, after first cycle of checkpoint inhibitor. Whole-study findings and limits: Clones driving repertoire changes may be melanoma-specific or general immune activation.

This CDR3 is built from 14 residues. V gave up 2 bases and J gave up 8 bases; unmatched junction bases: 2. The germline CDR1 and CDR2 sequences are KGHSH and LQKENI. Assay: immunoSEQ multiplex PCR; the TCRdb copy retains only in-frame clones and omits some. Among some 4,000 clones listed, 70% to 90% were seen once. Notes on this clone: As yet, its antigen is unknown.

This specimen consisted of blood, obtained from a patient treated with checkpoint blockade. This TCR was recovered from a human donor with melanoma. This chain connects TRBV18 to TRBJ1-6; 8 bases are shared with TRBD1. CDR3 sequence: CASSPATGDSPLHF. CDR3 DNA: TGTGCCAGCTCACCAGCGACAGGGGATTCACCCCTCCACTTT.